Listed below are T cell receptor beta chains from one sample, sequenced in a study of blood T cell repertoires in COVID-19. Generated by immunoSEQ multiplex PCR, the TCRdb table keeps only in-frame clones and is missing some. The data show 210,000 or so clones, with roughly 85% seen just once and approximately 5.1% held by the top ten. Source material: peripheral blood. The receptors stem from a man in his fifties with COVID-19, enrolled during active disease. Both conserved end residues are part of each CDR3. D genes are given only for firm matches. Not all rows give a size; the values are once, few, many and, for expanded clones, a class.

D gene	J gene	clone size	V gene	CDR3 protein	CDR3 DNA
TRBD2	TRBJ2-1	-	TRBV4-1	CASSPGTSDSYNEQFF	TGCGCCAGCAGCCCGGGGACTAGCGACTCCTACAATGAGCAGTTCTTC
-	TRBJ1-5	-	TRBV5-1	CASSLGESNQPQHF	TGCGCCAGCAGCTTAGGGGAAAGCAATCAGCCCCAGCATTTT
-	TRBJ1-1	-	TRBV5-4	CASSLYREGAFF	TGTGCCAGCAGCCTTTACAGGGAAGGAGCTTTCTTT
-	TRBJ1-1	-	TRBV6-5	CASSLRAENTEAFF	TGTGCCAGCAGTCTCAGGGCTGAGAACACTGAAGCTTTCTTT
-	TRBJ2-1	-	TRBV7-8	CASSLGPARGSEQFF	TGTGCCAGCAGCTTAGGGCCAGCGAGGGGGTCCGAGCAGTTCTTC
TRBD2	TRBJ2-2	-	TRBV7-3	CASSPSGLAGGGELFF	TGTGCCAGCAGCCCGAGCGGACTAGCTGGCGGCGGGGAGCTGTTTTTT
TRBD2	TRBJ2-1	-	TRBV3-1/TRBV3-2	CASSHPGLAGYEQFF	TGTGCCAGCAGCCACCCGGGACTAGCGGGGTACGAGCAGTTCTTC
-	TRBJ2-1	-	TRBV6-5	CASSYELAWGEQFF	TGTGCCAGCAGTTACGAGCTAGCTTGGGGTGAGCAGTTCTTC
TRBD1	TRBJ2-7	-	TRBV6-5	CASRALTGPEQYF	TGTGCCAGCAGGGCACTGACAGGGCCCGAGCAGTACTTC
-	TRBJ1-3	-	TRBV15	CATSRDRSLSGNTIYF	TGTGCCACCAGCAGAGATCGGAGCCTTTCTGGAAACACCATATATTTT
TRBD1	TRBJ1-6	-	TRBV28	CASSVPGQGPSPLHF	TGTGCCAGCAGCGTACCGGGACAGGGGCCTTCACCCCTCCACTTT
-	TRBJ1-4	-	TRBV5-1	CASSTGPGGGREKLFF	TGCGCCAGCAGCACCGGCCCAGGTGGAGGAAGAGAAAAACTGTTTTTT
TRBD1	TRBJ1-1	once	TRBV7-6	CASSLWTGMNTEAFF	TGTGCCAGCAGCCTCTGGACAGGGATGAACACTGAAGCTTTCTTT
-	TRBJ1-2	-	TRBV30	CAWSAPHLPANYGYTF	TGTGCCTGGAGTGCACCTCATCTACCTGCTAACTATGGCTACACCTTC
TRBD1	TRBJ1-3	-	TRBV9	CASSAGQGTNTIYF	TGTGCCAGCAGCGCCGGACAGGGTACAAACACCATATATTTT
TRBD1	TRBJ1-2	-	TRBV6-6	CASIPRQGAGYGYTF	TGTGCCAGCATTCCAAGACAGGGGGCGGGCTATGGCTACACCTTC
TRBD1	TRBJ2-6	-	TRBV19	CASSIDRQGASGANVLTF	TGTGCCAGTAGTATAGATCGCCAGGGGGCCTCTGGGGCCAACGTCCTGACTTTC
-	TRBJ1-1	-	TRBV6-5	CASSQLRGGTEAFF	TGTGCCAGCAGCCAACTTAGGGGCGGCACTGAAGCTTTCTTT
-	TRBJ1-3	-	TRBV6-6	CASSTPGRGNTIYF	TGTGCCAGCTCCACCCCAGGGAGGGGAAACACCATATATTTT
TRBD1	TRBJ2-7	-	TRBV10-3	CAISGTGGEQYF	TGTGCCATCAGCGGGACAGGGGGCGAGCAGTACTTC
-	TRBJ1-6	-	TRBV30	CAWSARHLNSPLHF	TGTGCCTGGAGCGCGCGACACCTTAATTCACCCCTCCACTTT
TRBD2	TRBJ2-1	-	TRBV11-1	CASSPSGGLVEQFF	TGTGCCAGCAGCCCTAGCGGGGGCCTAGTGGAGCAGTTCTTC
TRBD2	TRBJ2-3	-	TRBV7-9	CASSHRAGGTDTQYF	TGTGCCAGCAGCCACCGAGCGGGGGGCACAGATACGCAGTATTTT
-	TRBJ2-5	-	TRBV7-2	CASSLEVWLETQYF	TGTGCCAGCAGCTTAGAAGTGTGGCTAGAGACCCAGTACTTC
-	TRBJ2-6	-	TRBV29-1	CSVETGAGANVLTF	TGCAGCGTTGAAACGGGGGCTGGGGCCAACGTCCTGACTTTC
-	TRBJ1-1	-	TRBV19	CASSPLNTEAFF	TGTGCCAGTAGTCCCCTCAACACTGAAGCTTTCTTT
-	TRBJ1-3	-	TRBV3-1/TRBV3-2	CASSQVLLGSNSGNTIYF	TGTGCCAGCAGCCAAGTCCTACTAGGCAGTAACTCTGGAAACACCATATATTTT
TRBD1	TRBJ1-1	-	TRBV5-1	CASSLDRGEAFF	TGCGCCAGCAGCTTGGACAGGGGTGAAGCTTTCTTT
TRBD2	TRBJ2-2	-	TRBV4-1	CASSPIPAGGYVGELFF	TGCGCCAGCAGCCCCATCCCAGCGGGGGGGTATGTCGGGGAGCTGTTTTTT
-	TRBJ2-7	-	TRBV11-2	CASSLVAGTYEQYF	TGTGCCAGCAGCTTAGTTGCAGGGACCTACGAGCAGTACTTC
TRBD2	TRBJ2-5	-	TRBV7-7	CASSLELAGQETQYF	TGTGCTAGCAGCTTAGAACTAGCGGGTCAAGAGACCCAGTACTTC
-	TRBJ1-1	few	TRBV30	CAQSRRAVGTEAFF	TGTGCCCAAAGCAGGAGGGCTGTGGGGACTGAAGCTTTCTTT
-	TRBJ1-2	-	TRBV19	CASTYRRDTYTNYGYTF	TGTGCCAGTACGTATAGAAGGGACACCTACACTAACTATGGCTACACCTTC